This T cell receptor beta chain was captured by sequencing in a study of breast tumors, draining lymph nodes, adjacent tissues. MiXCR, applied by TCRdb to the multiplex PCR reads, yields one record per CDR3 protein. The data hold under 350,000 distinct CDR3 sequences, with under 35% observed a single time. Breast cancer patients provided tissue from their axillary draining lymph nodes. Study-level points and caveats: The data were judged consistent with most tumor T cells coming from lymph node and expanding in tumor. Tumor TCR diversity was below lymph nodes but above nontumor tissue. Tumor T cell lymph node origin was a supported hypothesis, not proven. Luminal-like breast cancer showed significantly higher tumor–nontumor repertoire similarity than basal-like.

Of note for this clonotype: Antigen unknown. Likely a read error: the CDR3 ends without its conserved phenylalanine or tryptophan. Because the CDR3's place on the DNA is in doubt, the DNA is left out and the CDR3 is given as listed by TCRdb.

The sample comprised axillary lymph node tissue. The origin of this receptor is a female donor with breast cancer. Some clones in this sample may be carry-over from other donors' samples.

The CDR3: CATSDHHA. This chain links TRBV24-1 with TRBJ1-6. A total of 8 residues make up the CDR3, ends included. Germline loops: CDR1 KGHDR, CDR2 SFDVKD.